Sequencing of this T cell receptor beta chain was carried out in a study of T cell responses to AZD1222 COVID-19 vaccine. Germline V CDR1 and CDR2: SNHLY, FYNNEI. The CDR3 runs to 15 residues. J was trimmed by 7 bases and V by 6 bases; bases with no gene match: 9. Details on this clone: Its specificity is unknown.

Points from the study as a whole: Two AZD1222 doses significantly raised spike-specific TCR breadth and depth over controls.

Assay used: immunoSEQ multiplex PCR; TCRdb lists only in-frame clones, some missing. This sample has some 130,000 clones, with more than 85% found just once. The origin of this receptor is an adult who received the AZD1222 COVID-19 vaccine. Sequenced material: peripheral blood, taken 28 days after the second AZD1222 dose. The chain employs TRBV2 and TRBJ1-6, with 7 bases identical to TRBD1. The CDR3 nucleotides are TGTGCCAGCAGCATAACAGGGGAAGGAAATTCACCCCTCCACTTT. This translates into CASSITGEGNSPLHF.